The rows below give T cell receptor beta chains drawn from one sample of a study of cytomegalovirus exposure and HLA in healthy donors. The table came from immunoSEQ multiplex PCR; TCRdb's copy has only in-frame clones and leaves some out. The sample lists around 240,000 clones, about 80% occurring once. Sequenced material: PBMCs. The source is a woman between 40 and 50 years old in good health and CMV-seropositive. CDR3s include the opening cysteine and the closing phenylalanine or tryptophan. A D gene is named only where the DNA matches it firmly. Expanded clones get a size class; other rows say once, few or many, or leave the size out.

len	j_gene	d_gene	v_gene	abundance	CDR3aa	CDR3nt
16	TRBJ2-2	TRBD2	TRBV7-9	few	CASSPPSGVQIGELFF	TGTGCCAGCAGCCCACCTAGCGGGGTACAAATCGGGGAGCTGTTTTTT
15	TRBJ2-2	-	TRBV25-1	-	CASSDRVFGTGELFF	TGTGCCAGCAGTGATCGGGTCTTTGGAACCGGGGAGCTGTTTTTT
14	TRBJ2-7	TRBD1	TRBV6-5	once	CASSARDRVAEQYF	TGTGCCAGCAGTGCCCGGGACAGGGTAGCCGAGCAGTACTTC
15	TRBJ1-2	-	TRBV28	once	CASSSPGGFGYGYTF	TGTGCCAGCAGTTCCCCGGGAGGTTTTGGATATGGCTACACCTTC
15	TRBJ1-5	-	TRBV7-2	-	CASSLEAGRNQPQHF	TGTGCCAGCAGCTTAGAAGCAGGGCGCAATCAGCCCCAGCATTTT
18	TRBJ2-7	TRBD2	TRBV11-2	-	CASSFGWTSGRRSYEQYF	TGTGCCAGCAGCTTTGGTTGGACTAGCGGGAGGCGATCCTACGAGCAGTACTTC
13	TRBJ2-1	TRBD2	TRBV7-3	-	CANGTRRHNEQFF	TGTGCCAACGGGACTAGACGACACAATGAGCAGTTCTTC
13	TRBJ1-5	-	TRBV11-3	few	CASSLGEGGPQHF	TGTGCCAGCAGCTTAGGGGAAGGAGGACCCCAGCATTTT
17	TRBJ2-7	TRBD1	TRBV11-1	once	CASSPSSGGTGDHPKYF	TGTGCCAGCAGCCCCTCGTCCGGTGGGACAGGGGACCATCCCAAGTACTTC
17	TRBJ1-2	TRBD1	TRBV19	-	CASSIRAGGAYDYGYTF	TGTGCCAGTAGTATTCGGGCAGGGGGCGCATATGACTATGGCTACACCTTC
14	TRBJ2-7	TRBD1	TRBV5-1	-	CASSYRQGGYEQYF	TGCGCCAGCAGCTACCGACAGGGGGGATACGAGCAGTACTTC
15	TRBJ1-2	TRBD1	TRBV30	once	CAWSTGGEINYGYTF	TGTGCCTGGTCCACAGGGGGTGAGATAAACTATGGCTACACCTTC
13	TRBJ2-1	-	TRBV2	-	CASKRDNANEQFF	TGTGCCAGCAAGAGGGACAATGCGAATGAGCAGTTCTTC
15	TRBJ1-2	-	TRBV9	-	CASSVGGRDSYGYTF	TGTGCCAGCAGCGTAGGTGGGAGGGACTCCTATGGCTACACCTTC
15	TRBJ1-4	TRBD1	TRBV19	once	CASSIPHRGNEKLFF	TGTGCCAGTAGTATTCCCCACAGGGGGAATGAAAAACTGTTTTTT
11	TRBJ2-7	-	TRBV7-2	-	CASSLSYEQYF	TGTGCCAGCAGCCTATCCTACGAGCAGTACTTC
16	TRBJ1-2	TRBD1	TRBV29-1	-	CSVEEMGQGLGYGYTF	TGCAGCGTTGAAGAAATGGGACAGGGATTGGGCTATGGCTACACCTTC
13	TRBJ2-2	-	TRBV7-9	-	CASSLLNTGELFF	TGTGCCAGCAGCTTACTGAACACCGGGGAGCTGTTTTTT
16	TRBJ1-5	TRBD1	TRBV18	-	CASSPWDRGSNQPQHF	TGTGCCAGCTCACCATGGGACAGGGGTAGCAATCAGCCCCAGCATTTT
15	TRBJ2-3	-	TRBV11-1	-	CASSLYRGGTDTQYF	TGTGCCAGCAGCTTATACCGGGGAGGCACAGATACGCAGTATTTT
14	TRBJ2-7	TRBD1	TRBV27	-	CASSFGTGAYEQYF	TGTGCCAGCAGTTTCGGGACAGGGGCCTACGAGCAGTACTTC
13	TRBJ2-2	-	TRBV9	-	CASSVVRTGELFF	TGTGCCAGCAGCGTAGTCCGCACCGGGGAGCTGTTTTTT
13	TRBJ2-7	-	TRBV11-2	-	CASSLDSEVQQYF	TGTGCCAGCAGCTTAGATTCGGAGGTTCAGCAGTACTTC
14	TRBJ2-5	-	TRBV2	-	CASSEDIQAETQYF	TGTGCCAGCAGTGAGGACATCCAGGCGGAGACCCAGTACTTC
15	TRBJ2-7	TRBD1	TRBV27	-	CASSPAWGQAYEQYF	TGTGCCAGCAGTCCCGCCTGGGGACAGGCCTACGAGCAGTACTTC
9	TRBJ1-1	-	TRBV20-1	few	CSARGEAFF	TGCAGTGCTCGGGGGGAGGCTTTCTTT
16	TRBJ2-2	TRBD1	TRBV5-1	once	CASRTGQVHNTGELFF	TGCGCCAGCAGAACCGGACAGGTACACAACACCGGGGAGCTGTTTTTT
16	TRBJ2-6	TRBD1	TRBV5-1	-	CASSREGAAGANVLTF	TGCGCCAGCAGCCGTGAGGGGGCGGCTGGGGCCAACGTCCTGACTTTC
14	TRBJ2-7	-	TRBV25-1	-	CASTDGVSLYEQYF	TGTGCCAGCACCGACGGGGTAAGCCTCTACGAGCAGTACTTC
16	TRBJ2-6	-	TRBV19	few	CASRDRDYSGANVLTF	TGTGCCAGTAGGGACAGGGACTACTCTGGGGCCAACGTCCTGACTTTC
15	TRBJ1-1	-	TRBV19	-	CASSTVGVSGTEAFF	TGTGCCAGTAGTACGGTAGGCGTTAGCGGCACTGAGGCTTTCTTT
13	TRBJ1-4	-	TRBV5-6	-	CASSPWAVEKLFF	TGTGCCAGCAGCCCCTGGGCCGTTGAAAAACTGTTTTTT
14	TRBJ1-1	-	TRBV5-1	-	CASSLLGSDTEAFF	TGCGCCAGCAGCTTGTTGGGGAGTGACACTGAAGCTTTCTTT
11	TRBJ1-1	TRBD1	TRBV30	-	CAWRIGGVAFF	TGTGCCTGGAGGATAGGGGGCGTTGCTTTCTTT
10	TRBJ2-5	-	TRBV20-1	-	CSAALETQYF	TGCAGTGCCGCACTAGAGACCCAGTACTTC
13	TRBJ2-1	-	TRBV18	-	CASSPQGYNEQFF	TGTGCCAGCTCACCGCAGGGTTACAATGAGCAGTTCTTC
14	TRBJ2-1	-	TRBV28	-	CASAPPTTYNEQFF	TGTGCCAGCGCCCCCCCGACTACTTACAATGAGCAGTTCTTC
17	TRBJ2-1	-	TRBV5-6	-	CASCLSPLTKKRNEQFF	TGTGCCAGCTGCTTGTCCCCCTTGACGAAGAAGCGAAATGAGCAGTTCTTC
16	TRBJ1-1	-	TRBV19	-	CASSIRVDRMNTEAFF	TGTGCCAGTAGTATAAGGGTAGACAGGATGAACACTGAAGCTTTCTTT
14	TRBJ2-7	-	TRBV6-5	few	CASSRIGSNYEQYF	TGTGCCAGCAGTAGAATCGGGTCTAACTACGAGCAGTACTTC
15	TRBJ1-2	-	TRBV9	-	CASSVGASVGYGYTF	TGTGCCAGCAGCGTGGGGGCAAGTGTAGGCTATGGCTACACCTTC
12	TRBJ2-3	-	TRBV5-6	-	CASSSGPGTQYF	TGTGCCAGCAGCTCTGGCCCCGGGACGCAGTATTTT
14	TRBJ2-2	TRBD2	TRBV29-1	-	CSVVLAGYTGELFF	TGCAGCGTTGTACTAGCGGGTTACACCGGGGAGCTGTTTTTT
12	TRBJ1-1	-	TRBV7-9	-	CSSSFWNTEAFF	TGTTCCAGCAGCTTCTGGAACACTGAAGCTTTCTTT
16	TRBJ1-2	-	TRBV4-3	few	CASSQDFRGCDYGYTF	TGCGCCAGCAGCCAAGATTTCCGGGGGTGTGACTATGGCTACACCTTC
14	TRBJ2-2	-	TRBV5-4	-	CASSSTRNTGELFF	TGTGCCAGCAGCAGTACTAGAAACACCGGGGAGCTGTTTTTT
14	TRBJ1-3	-	TRBV7-9	-	CASSRGANGNTIYF	TGTGCCAGCAGTCGGGGGGCGAATGGAAACACCATATATTTT
11	TRBJ2-7	-	TRBV6-6	-	CASSYDRGQYF	TGTGCCAGCAGTTACGACAGAGGGCAGTACTTC
15	TRBJ1-5	-	TRBV11-2	-	CASSSLQGTAQPQHF	TGTGCCAGCAGCTCTCTTCAGGGGACGGCTCAGCCCCAGCATTTT
13	TRBJ1-5	TRBD1	TRBV19	-	CASTTGLNQPQHF	TGTGCCAGTACGACAGGGCTCAATCAGCCCCAGCATTTT
14	TRBJ2-7	TRBD1	TRBV19	-	CASSIRQGLNEQYF	TGTGCCAGTAGTATACGACAGGGGCTCAACGAGCAGTACTTC
15	TRBJ1-3	TRBD1	TRBV7-2	once	CASSTRQGARNTIYF	TGTGCCAGCAGCACCCGACAGGGAGCGAGAAACACCATATATTTT
14	TRBJ2-7	TRBD2	TRBV6-5	-	CASSPRTSGHEQYF	TGTGCCAGCAGCCCCCGGACTAGCGGGCACGAGCAGTACTTC